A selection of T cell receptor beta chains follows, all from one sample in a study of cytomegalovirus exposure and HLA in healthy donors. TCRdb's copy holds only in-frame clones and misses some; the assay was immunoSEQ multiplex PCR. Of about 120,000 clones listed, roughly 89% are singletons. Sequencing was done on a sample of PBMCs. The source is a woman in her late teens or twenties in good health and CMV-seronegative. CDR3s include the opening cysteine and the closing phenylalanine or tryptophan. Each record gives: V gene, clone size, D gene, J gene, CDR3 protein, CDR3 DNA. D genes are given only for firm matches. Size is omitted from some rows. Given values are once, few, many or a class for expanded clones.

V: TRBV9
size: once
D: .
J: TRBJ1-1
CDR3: CASRSLGGTEAFF
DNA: TGTGCCAGCAGATCCCTTGGAGGCACTGAAGCTTTCTTT

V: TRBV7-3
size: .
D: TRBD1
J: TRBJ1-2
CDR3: CASSESRDRGQGGYTF
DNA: TGTGCCAGCAGCGAATCCAGGGACAGGGGGCAAGGTGGCTACACCTTC

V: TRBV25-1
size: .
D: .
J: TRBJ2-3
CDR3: CATRRASGTDTQYF
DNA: TGTGCCACCCGGCGGGCTAGCGGCACAGATACGCAGTATTTT

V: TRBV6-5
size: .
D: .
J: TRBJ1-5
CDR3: CASSPYAGASQPQHF
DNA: TGTGCCAGCAGTCCCTACGCGGGGGCTAGCCAGCCCCAGCATTTT

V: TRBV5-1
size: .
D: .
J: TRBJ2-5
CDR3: CASSATGSGETQYF
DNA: TGCGCCAGCAGCGCCACAGGGTCTGGAGAGACCCAGTACTTC

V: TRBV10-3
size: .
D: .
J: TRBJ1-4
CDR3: CAISESHNEKLFF
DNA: TGTGCCATCAGTGAGTCCCATAATGAAAAACTGTTTTTT

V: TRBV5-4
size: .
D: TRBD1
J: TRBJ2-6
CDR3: CASSDIGTGGVSGANVLTF
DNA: TGTGCCAGCAGCGATATCGGGACAGGGGGCGTCTCTGGGGCCAACGTCCTGACTTTC

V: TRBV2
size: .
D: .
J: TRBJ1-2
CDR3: CASILDTAYGYTF
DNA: .

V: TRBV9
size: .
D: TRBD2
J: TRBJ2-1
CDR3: CASSVDSGGYNEQFF
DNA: TGTGCCAGCAGCGTAGACAGCGGGGGATACAATGAGCAGTTCTTC

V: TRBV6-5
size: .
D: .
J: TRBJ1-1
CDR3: CASSYQGQNTEAFF
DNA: TGTGCCAGCAGTTATCAGGGACAGAACACTGAAGCTTTCTTT

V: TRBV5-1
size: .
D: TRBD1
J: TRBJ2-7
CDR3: CASSTTGLRYEQYF
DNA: TGCGCCAGCAGCACGACAGGGCTGCGTTACGAGCAGTACTTC

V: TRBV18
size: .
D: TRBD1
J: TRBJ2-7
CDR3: CASSPRAGGDEQYF
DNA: TGTGCCAGCTCACCACGCGCAGGGGGTGACGAGCAGTACTTC

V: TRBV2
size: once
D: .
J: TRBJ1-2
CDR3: CASSETGSDYGYTF
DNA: TGTGCCAGCAGTGAAACAGGCAGCGACTATGGCTACACCTTC

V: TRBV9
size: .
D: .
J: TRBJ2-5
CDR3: CASSVETIGTQYF
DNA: TGTGCCAGCAGCGTTGAGACAATAGGGACCCAGTACTTC

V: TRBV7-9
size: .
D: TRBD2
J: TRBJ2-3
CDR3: CASSLVLAGRTDTQYF
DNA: TGTGCCAGCAGCTTAGTACTAGCGGGGAGAACAGATACGCAGTATTTT

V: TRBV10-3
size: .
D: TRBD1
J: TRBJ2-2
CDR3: CAIATGTSNTGELFF
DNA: TGTGCCATTGCGACAGGGACCTCGAACACCGGGGAGCTGTTTTTT

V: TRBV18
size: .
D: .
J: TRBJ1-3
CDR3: CASSYTSSGAGNTIYF
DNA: TGTGCCAGCTCATACACTTCCAGCGGTGCTGGAAACACCATATATTTT

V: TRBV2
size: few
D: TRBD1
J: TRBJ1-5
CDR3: CASRSGGVGDQPQHF
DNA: TGTGCCAGCAGGTCAGGGGGCGTAGGTGATCAGCCCCAGCATTTT

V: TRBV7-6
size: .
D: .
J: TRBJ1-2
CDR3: CASSSRDFGYTF
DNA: TGTGCCAGCAGCTCCCGAGACTTCGGCTACACCTTC

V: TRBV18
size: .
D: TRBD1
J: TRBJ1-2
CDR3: CASSPGTGDNYGYTF
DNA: TGTGCCAGCTCACCTGGGACAGGAGATAACTATGGCTACACCTTC

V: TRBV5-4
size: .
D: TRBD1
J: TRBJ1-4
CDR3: CASSLQGAAEKLFF
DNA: TGTGCCAGCAGCCTCCAGGGGGCGGCTGAAAAACTGTTTTTT

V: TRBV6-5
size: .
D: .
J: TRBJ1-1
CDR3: CASSYSRATEAFF
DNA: TGTGCCAGCAGTTACTCCAGGGCCACTGAAGCTTTCTTT

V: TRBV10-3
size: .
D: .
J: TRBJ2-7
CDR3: CAISESAGNFYEQYF
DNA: TGTGCCATCAGTGAGTCCGCAGGGAACTTCTACGAGCAGTACTTC

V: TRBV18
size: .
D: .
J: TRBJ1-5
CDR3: CASSQGGLNQPQHF
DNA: TGTGCCAGCTCCCAGGGAGGGCTTAATCAGCCCCAGCATTTT

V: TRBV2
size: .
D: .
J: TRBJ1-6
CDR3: CASSERWLNSPLHF
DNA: TGTGCCAGCAGTGAACGGTGGTTAAATTCACCCCTCCACTTT

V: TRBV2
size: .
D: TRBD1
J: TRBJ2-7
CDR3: CASSPQGLGYEQYF
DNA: TGTGCCAGCAGCCCACAGGGGTTGGGCTACGAGCAGTACTTC

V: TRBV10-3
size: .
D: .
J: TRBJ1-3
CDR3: CAISESAGTGNTIYF
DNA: TGTGCCATCAGTGAGTCAGCAGGGACTGGAAACACCATATATTTT

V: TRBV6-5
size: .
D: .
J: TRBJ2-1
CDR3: CASSYSSIRNEQFF
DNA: TGTGCCAGCAGTTACTCGAGTATCAGGAATGAGCAGTTCTTC

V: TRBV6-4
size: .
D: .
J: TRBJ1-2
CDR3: CASSNGPGYPYGYTF
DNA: TGTGCCAGCAGCAACGGGCCAGGGTATCCCTATGGCTACACCTTC

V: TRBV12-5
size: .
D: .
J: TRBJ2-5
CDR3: CASGHGQQETQYF
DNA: TGTGCTAGTGGCCACGGACAGCAAGAGACCCAGTACTTC

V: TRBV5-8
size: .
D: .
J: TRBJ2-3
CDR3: CASSLGLQGPWVDTQYF
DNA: TGTGCCAGCAGCTTGGGTTTGCAGGGCCCGTGGGTAGATACGCAGTATTTT

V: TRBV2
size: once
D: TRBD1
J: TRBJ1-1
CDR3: CATQGGIRDTEAFF
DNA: TGTGCCACCCAGGGGGGCATAAGGGACACTGAAGCTTTCTTT

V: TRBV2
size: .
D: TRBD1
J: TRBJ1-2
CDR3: CADAGGTNYGYTF
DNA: TGTGCCGACGCAGGGGGAACTAACTATGGCTACACCTTC

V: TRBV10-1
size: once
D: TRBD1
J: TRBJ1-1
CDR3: CASSGTGTGVPWSTEAFF
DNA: TGCGCCAGCAGCGGGACCGGGACAGGAGTTCCGTGGAGCACTGAAGCTTTCTTT